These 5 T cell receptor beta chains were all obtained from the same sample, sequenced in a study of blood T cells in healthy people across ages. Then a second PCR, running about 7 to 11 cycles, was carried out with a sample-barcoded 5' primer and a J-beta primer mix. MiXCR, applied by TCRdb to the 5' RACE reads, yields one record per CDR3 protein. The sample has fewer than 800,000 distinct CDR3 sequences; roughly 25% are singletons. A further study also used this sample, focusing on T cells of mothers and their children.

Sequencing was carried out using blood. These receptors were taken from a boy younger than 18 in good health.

The CDR3 region has the DNA TGTGCCAGCAGCTCGGGACTTATGACCTACGAGCAGTACTTC. Its translation is CASSSGLMTYEQYF. This chain links TRBV5-5 with TRBJ2-7; D perhaps matches TRBD2 (6 bases). This CDR3 is built from 14 residues. The V gene lost 3 bases and the J gene lost 2 bases, with 12 bases spanning the gap. Germline CDR1 SGHKS, CDR2 YYEKEE (reference sequence).

CDR3 sequence reads: CAISESGRGETQYF. CDR3 coding DNA: TGTGCCATCAGTGAGTCCGGCCGAGGGGAGACCCAGTACTTC. The chain combines TRBV10-3 with TRBJ2-5; possible D gene TRBD2, 5 bases. CDR1 and CDR2 from the germline V gene are ENHRY and SYGVKD. Trimming took off 0 bases at V and 5 bases at J, with 10 bases between the two ends. This CDR3 has 14 residues.

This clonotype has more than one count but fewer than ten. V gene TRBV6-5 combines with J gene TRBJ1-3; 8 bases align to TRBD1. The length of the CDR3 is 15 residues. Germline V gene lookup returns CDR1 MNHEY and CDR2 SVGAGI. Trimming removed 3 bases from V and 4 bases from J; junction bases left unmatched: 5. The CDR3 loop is CASSYYSGGGNTIYF. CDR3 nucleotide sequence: TGTGCCAGCAGTTATTATTCAGGGGGCGGAAACACCATATATTTT.

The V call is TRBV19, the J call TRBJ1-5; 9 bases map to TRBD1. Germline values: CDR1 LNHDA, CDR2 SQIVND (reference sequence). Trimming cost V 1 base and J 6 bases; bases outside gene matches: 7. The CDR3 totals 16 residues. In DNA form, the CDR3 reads TGTGCCAGTAGTATAGGCACAGGGGGCTCAGGTCAGCCCCAGCATTTT. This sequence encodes CASSIGTGGSGQPQHF.

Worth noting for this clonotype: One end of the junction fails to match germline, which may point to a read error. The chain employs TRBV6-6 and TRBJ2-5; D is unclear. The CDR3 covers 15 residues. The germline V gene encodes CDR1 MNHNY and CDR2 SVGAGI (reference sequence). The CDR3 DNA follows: TGTGCCAGCAGCGGCGACATAAAGGGAAAAGAGACCCGGTACTTC. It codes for CASSGDIKGKETRYF.